A single sample is the source of the 23 T cell receptor beta chains below, sequenced in a study of blood T cell repertoires in COVID-19. Sequenced by immunoSEQ multiplex PCR; TCRdb stores in-frame clones only, minus some. This repertoire shows around 85,000 clones, around 90% found once; its top ten account for roughly 4%. The sequenced sample consisted of peripheral blood. These receptors were obtained from a woman older than 75 with active or convalescent COVID-19.

V usage is TRBV11-2 and J usage is TRBJ1-5; maybe TRBD1 (6 bases). The CDR3 spans 15 residues. Trimming left V 5 bases short and J 3 bases short, with 14 bases between. Germline V CDR1 and CDR2: SGHAT, FQNNGV. CDR3 DNA: TGTGCCAGCAGCGGAACGGACAGCCTCAATCAGCCCCAGCATTTT. This codes for CASSGTDSLNQPQHF. Full variable domain (remainder filled in from reference TRBV11-2 and TRBJ1-5): EAGVAQSPRYKIIEKRQSVAFWCNPISGHATLYWYQQILGQGPKLLIQFQNNGVVDDSQLPKDRFSAERLKGVDSTLKIQPAKLEDSAVYLCASSGTDSLNQPQHFGDGTRLSIL.

The genes are TRBV29-1 and TRBJ2-7, with 7 bases aligning to TRBD2. The V and J ends lost 0 bases and 6 bases, in that order; junction bases with no gene match: 5. CDR1 and CDR2 (germline): SQVTM, ANQGSEA. This CDR3 contains 13 residues. CDR3 in DNA: TGCAGCGTTGAAGAGGCGGGAGTTGGCGAGCAGTACTTC. It codes for CSVEEAGVGEQYF.

The chain uses TRBV6-6 and TRBJ1-5; tentative D call: TRBD1 (6 bases). V was clipped by 9 bases and J by 0 bases, with 18 bases between them. This CDR3 is built from 16 residues. CDR1 is MNHNY and CDR2 is SVGAGI in the germline V gene (reference sequence). For the CDR3, the DNA is TGTGCCAGTGCTGAGGGCAGGGGATATAGCAATCAGCCCCAGCATTTT. Translated, it gives CASAEGRGYSNQPQHF.

The chain employs TRBV7-2 and TRBJ1-1; D remains unclear. The V end lost 8 bases, the J end lost 4 bases, and 17 bases lay between the germline ends. The CDR3 contains 14 residues. Looked up from germline, CDR1 is SGHTA and CDR2 is FQGNSA. The DNA of the CDR3 is TGTGCCAGCGTTTCTGGCGGGTTGGCCACTGAAGCTTTCTTT. Translated, it gives CASVSGGLATEAFF. Full variable domain (rest looked up from reference TRBV7-2 and TRBJ1-1): GAGVSQSPSNKVTEKGKDVELRCDPISGHTALYWYRQSLGQGLEFLIYFQGNSAPDKSGLPSDRFSAERTGGSVSTLTIQRTQQEDSAVYLCASVSGGLATEAFFGQGTRLTVV.

The rearrangement uses TRBV5-4 and TRBJ1-2; possible D gene TRBD1, 6 bases. Trimming shortened V by 3 bases and J by 6 bases, and 18 bases separated the two germline ends. In germline, CDR1 is SGHNT, CDR2 YYREEE (reference sequence). This CDR3 region has 15 residues. DNA of the CDR3: TGTGCCAGCAGCTCCTACCAACAGGGAATCCATGGCTACACCTTC. Encoded protein: CASSSYQQGIHGYTF.

The chain joins TRBV2 to TRBJ1-1; D uncertain. From germline, CDR1 is SNHLY and CDR2 FYNNEI. The germline V and J ends were trimmed by 3 bases and 7 bases, with 9 bases remaining between them. The length of the CDR3 is 12 residues. For the CDR3, the DNA is TGTGCCAGCAGTGAGGCGGCACATGAAGCTTTCTTT. It codes for CASSEAAHEAFF.

The chain is built from TRBV7-2 and TRBJ2-2; weak D call: TRBD1 (7 bases). Per germline, CDR1 SGHTA and CDR2 FQGNSA. The CDR3 contains 16 residues. Trimming took 5 bases from V and 5 from J, leaving 18 bases between them. The CDR3 DNA follows: TGTGCCAGCAGCGGACGACAGGGTGGGGGGACCGGGGAGCTGTTTTTT. Translation: CASSGRQGGGTGELFF.

This chain connects TRBV5-5 to TRBJ2-3; 11 bases align to TRBD2. The V and J ends lost 4 bases and 2 bases, in that order; junction bases with no gene match: 6. Germline CDR1 is SGHKS and CDR2 is YYEKEE (reference sequence). This CDR3 comprises 16 residues. As DNA, the CDR3 is TGTGCCAGCAGCCCCCAACTAGCGGGAGACACAGATACGCAGTATTTT. Translated, it gives CASSPQLAGDTDTQYF.

The V and J genes are TRBV6-2 or TRBV6-3 and TRBJ2-3; 11 bases agree with TRBD2. CDR3 length: 21 amino acids. J gave up 0 bases and V 6 bases, and 20 bases lay outside the gene matches. CDR1 and CDR2 (germline): MNHEY, SVGEGT. CDR3 coding DNA: TGTGCCAGCAGCTTCCCAATGGACACCTGGACTAGCGGGCCTAGCACAGATACGCAGTATTTT. It specifies CASSFPMDTWTSGPSTDTQYF.

The chain has TRBV11-2 and TRBJ2-7; D is ambiguous. Germline V gene lookup returns CDR1 SGHAT and CDR2 FQNNGV. The CDR3 is made up of 14 amino acids. Trimming removed 5 bases at V and 4 bases at J, with 15 bases between. As DNA, the CDR3 is TGTGCCAGCAGCCGACCGGGTTATTCTTACGAGCAGTACTTC. Amino acids: CASSRPGYSYEQYF.

The V call is TRBV9, the J call TRBJ2-5, with 7 bases matching TRBD1. The junction had 11 bases not matched to a gene; V was cut back by 3 bases and J by 3 bases. The CDR3 sequence is 16 residues long. CDR1 is SGDLS, CDR2 YYNGEE, per germline. The CDR3 here is CASSAYAGTAKETQYF. As DNA, the CDR3 is TGTGCCAGCAGCGCCTATGCAGGGACAGCTAAAGAGACCCAGTACTTC.

The chain couples TRBV4-2 to TRBJ1-5; perhaps TRBD1 as D (5 bases). V was shortened by 0 bases and J by 7 bases, with 19 bases between the two germline ends. The CDR3 length is 17 residues. The germline V gene has CDR1 LGHNA and CDR2 YNFKEQ. CDR3 amino acids: CASSQDAGGGEEQPQHF. Here the CDR3 DNA reads TGTGCCAGCAGCCAAGATGCAGGCGGGGGGGAGGAGCAGCCCCAGCATTTT.

This chain's CDR3 is CASSLKLAEETQYF. In nucleotides, the CDR3 is TGTGCCAGCAGCTTAAAACTAGCCGAGGAGACCCAGTACTTC. The V gene is TRBV5-4, the J gene TRBJ2-5, with a tentative D call TRBD2 (6 bases). The CDR3 contains 14 residues. From germline, CDR1 is SGHNT and CDR2 YYREEE (reference sequence). The V gene lost 2 bases and the J gene lost 5 bases, with 13 bases spanning the gap.

The chain couples TRBV7-2 to TRBJ1-6, with 9 bases lining up with TRBD1. V gave up 3 bases and J gave up 7 bases; unmatched junction bases: 4. The V gene's germline CDR1 is SGHTA and CDR2 FQGNSA. The CDR3 sequence is 15 residues long. CDR3 loop: CASSFATGGNSPLHF. The CDR3 DNA sequence: TGTGCCAGCAGCTTCGCGACAGGGGGAAATTCACCCCTCCACTTT.

V usage is TRBV11-3 and J usage is TRBJ2-7; D call uncertain. V was shortened by 5 bases and J by 0 bases, with 11 bases between the two germline ends. CDR1 and CDR2 (germline): SGHNT, YENEEA. CDR3 length: 14 amino acids. The CDR3 region is CASSLNSISYEQYF. The CDR3 DNA reads TGTGCCAGCAGCCTAAATAGCATCTCCTACGAGCAGTACTTC.

This chain uses TRBV28 with TRBJ1-4; D is uncertain. V was pared by 6 bases and J by 5 bases, with 16 bases between. CDR1 MDHEN and CDR2 SYDVKM come from the germline V gene. CDR3 size: 15 residues. The CDR3 DNA reads as TGTGCCAGCAGGGACTCACCCTTTCCAAATGAAAAACTGTTTTTT. Protein: CASRDSPFPNEKLFF. Together with reference TRBV28 and TRBJ1-4, the CDR3 gives the full variable domain: DVKVTQSSRYLVKRTGEKVFLECVQDMDHENMFWYRQDPGLGLRLIYFSYDVKMKEKGDIPEGYSVSREKKERFSLILESASTNQTSMYLCASRDSPFPNEKLFFGSGTQLSVL.

V gene TRBV19 combines with J gene TRBJ2-1, with 7 positions matching TRBD1. In germline, CDR1 is LNHDA, CDR2 SQIVND (reference sequence). J was trimmed by 9 bases and V by 5 bases; bases with no gene match: 13. This CDR3 contains 15 residues. The CDR3 loop is CASSRTRQGWGEQFF. In DNA, the CDR3 is TGTGCCAGTAGTCGGACAAGACAGGGCTGGGGTGAGCAGTTCTTC.

The V gene is TRBV7-2, the J gene TRBJ1-1; D remains unclear. Germline-derived CDR1 and CDR2 are SGHTA and FQGNSA. The CDR3 spans 16 residues. Trimming removed 3 bases from V and 0 bases from J, with 14 bases in between. The CDR3 region has the DNA TGTGCCAGCAGCTTGTGGATGATAACTATGAACACTGAAGCTTTCTTT. It codes for CASSLWMITMNTEAFF.

The chain links TRBV19 to TRBJ2-5; the match to TRBD2 covers 7 bases. V was pared by 3 bases and J by 0 bases, with 10 bases of the junction left unmatched. Per the germline V gene, CDR1 is LNHDA and CDR2 is SQIVND (reference sequence). The CDR3 runs 17 residues. The CDR3 nucleotides read TGTGCCAGTAGTATCCCTAGCGGAAGGATGTACCAAGAGACCCAGTACTTC. Protein product: CASSIPSGRMYQETQYF.

The chain is built from TRBV5-1 and TRBJ1-4; 10 bases match TRBD1. J was trimmed by 8 bases and V by 0 bases; bases with no gene match: 4. The CDR3 runs to 15 residues. Germline CDR1 and CDR2: SGHRS and YFSETQ. CDR3 coding DNA: TGCGCCAGCAGCTTGGCAGGGACAGGGGAAGAAAAACTGTTTTTT. This encodes CASSLAGTGEEKLFF.

The chain couples TRBV29-1 to TRBJ1-5; TRBD1 aligns across 11 bases. This CDR3 has 14 amino acids. Germline CDR1 and CDR2: SQVTM and ANQGSEA. Trimming removed 4 bases from V and 5 bases from J; junction bases left unmatched: 4. CDR3 coding DNA: TGCAGCGTTGGGGGGACAGGGGGTGATCAGCCCCAGCATTTT. The encoded protein is CSVGGTGGDQPQHF.

The chain couples TRBV19 to TRBJ1-1, with D uncertain. The CDR3 totals 16 residues. Germline V gene data show CDR1 as LNHDA and CDR2 as SQIVND (reference sequence). The V and J ends lost 6 bases and 1 base respectively, with 18 bases between them. CDR3 bases: TGTGCCAGTAGGGCCCAACCGGATCCGGGGAACACTGAAGCTTTCTTT. It codes for CASRAQPDPGNTEAFF.

The table lists this clone with a count of one. This chain's CDR3 is CSVAVSGGRGKLFF. Here the CDR3 DNA reads TGCAGCGTTGCTGTCTCAGGGGGCCGAGGAAAACTGTTTTTT. The chain has TRBV29-1 and TRBJ1-4; 8 bases line up with TRBD1. CDR1 is SQVTM, CDR2 ANQGSEA, per germline. CDR3 size: 14 residues. Losses at the gene ends were 4 bases for V and 10 bases for J; bases not matched to a gene: 11.